This entry lists 12 T cell receptor beta chains sequenced from one sample in a study of cytomegalovirus exposure and HLA in healthy donors. Primers for the PCR totalled 60 Vbeta and 13 Jbeta. Using immunoSEQ multiplex PCR, the repertoire was profiled, and TCRdb retains in-frame clones only, with some absent. The data hold about 160,000 clones, with roughly 85% observed a single time. Sequencing was carried out using PBMCs. The receptor source for this set is a man aged 25-40 years in good health and CMV-seronegative.

This sequence joins TRBV5-1 and TRBJ2-7; 7 bases fit TRBD2. Germline CDR1 SGHRS, CDR2 YFSETQ. With 3 bases clipped from V and 3 bases from J, the junction kept 6 bases outside the gene matches. The CDR3 covers 14 residues. CDR3 DNA: TGCGCCAGCAGCTCCCTGGCGGGGGACTACGAGCAGTACTTC. Translation gives CASSSLAGDYEQYF.

The V gene is TRBV7-3, the J gene TRBJ2-6; TRBD1 is a possible D gene (6 bases). V was trimmed by 4 bases and J by 0 bases, leaving 19 bases between them. The CDR3 consists of 19 residues. CDR1 and CDR2 (germline): SGHTA, FQGTGA. CDR3 protein: CASSSTDPRTDSGANVLTF. In DNA form, the CDR3 reads TGTGCCAGCAGCTCCACTGACCCCAGGACAGACTCTGGGGCCAACGTCCTGACTTTC.

This clone occurred a few times. V gene TRBV5-1 combines with J gene TRBJ2-7; D is ambiguous. In germline, CDR1 is SGHRS, CDR2 YFSETQ. CDR3 length: 14 amino acids. Trimming removed 0 bases from V and 2 bases from J, with 9 bases in between. CDR3 loop: CASSLERGTYEQYF. As DNA, the CDR3 is TGCGCCAGCAGCTTGGAGCGAGGAACCTACGAGCAGTACTTC.

CDR3 in amino acids: CAWNEAHEQYF. The CDR3, as DNA: TGTGCCTGGAACGAGGCCCACGAGCAGTACTTC. The rearrangement joins TRBV30 to TRBJ2-7; D not certain. CDR1 and CDR2 (germline): GTSNPN, SVGIG (reference sequence). There are 11 residues in the CDR3. V dropped 4 bases and J dropped 5 bases, with 9 bases sitting between them.

The chain joins TRBV10-1 to TRBJ2-1; 12 bases map to TRBD2. The CDR3 sequence is 18 residues long. CDR1 and CDR2 (germline): WNHNN, SYGVQD (reference sequence). V lost 5 bases to trimming and J lost 0 bases; unmatched junction nucleotides: 8. The DNA for the CDR3 is TGCGCCAGCAGTCCCGGGACTAGCGGGCCGAGCTCCTACAATGAGCAGTTCTTC. It specifies CASSPGTSGPSSYNEQFF.

On this clone: An end of the junction differs from the germline gene, which may be a read error. J is TRBJ2-3 and V is TRBV28, with D maybe TRBD2 (5 bases). This CDR3 has 9 amino acids. Looked up from germline, CDR1 is MDHEN and CDR2 is SYDVKM. CDR3 loop: CASSFLAGF. The CDR3 DNA follows: TGTGCCAGCAGTTTCCTAGCTGGTTTT.

V usage is TRBV29-1 and J usage is TRBJ2-2; 8 positions match TRBD1. Losses at the gene ends were 7 bases for V and 1 base for J; bases not matched to a gene: 2. Germline lookup yields CDR1 SQVTM and CDR2 ANQGSEA. The CDR3 is 13 amino acids. This CDR3 is CSAGTGNTGELFF. As DNA, the CDR3 is TGCAGCGCCGGGACAGGGAACACCGGGGAGCTGTTTTTT.

This clone came up a few times. The rearrangement uses TRBV6-5 and TRBJ2-3; the D gene is possibly TRBD1 (5 bases). The CDR3 runs to 14 residues. Germline V lookup: CDR1 MNHEY, CDR2 SVGAGI. The germline V and J ends were trimmed by 6 bases and 2 bases, with 12 bases remaining between them. CDR3 coding DNA: TGTGCCAGCAGACGACAGAGATACACAGATACGCAGTATTTT. Its translation: CASRRQRYTDTQYF.

This clone was counted a few times. The chain uses TRBV6-1 and TRBJ1-2, with 8 bases matching TRBD1. V lost 8 bases to trimming and J lost 2 bases; unmatched junction nucleotides: 7. The CDR3 runs to 14 residues. Germline CDR1 and CDR2: MNHNS and SASEGT. The CDR3 protein is CASQRDRKNYGYTF. The CDR3 region has the DNA TGTGCCAGCCAGAGGGACAGGAAAAACTATGGCTACACCTTC.

The chain joins TRBV19 to TRBJ2-7, with TRBD2 matching over 9 bases. Germline V lookup: CDR1 LNHDA, CDR2 SQIVND (reference sequence). The CDR3 consists of 17 residues. Unmatched junction bases numbered 9, after V lost 2 bases and J lost 1 base. In nucleotides, the CDR3 is TGTGCCAGTAGTATACGGGTAGCGGGAGTGACATCCTACGAGCAGTACTTC. Translated: CASSIRVAGVTSYEQYF.

The chain combines TRBV6-4 with TRBJ2-1; 11 bases agree with TRBD2. There are 14 residues in the CDR3. Trimming at V came to 6 bases and at J to 9 bases, leaving 7 bases not matched to a gene. The V gene's germline CDR1 is MRHNA and CDR2 SNTAGT. The CDR3 loop is CASRPTSGVGEQFF. The CDR3 coding sequence is TGTGCCAGCAGGCCGACTAGCGGGGTCGGTGAGCAGTTCTTC.

V gene TRBV7-8 combines with J gene TRBJ1-5, with TRBD1 as a possible D gene (6 bases). Germline V gene lookup returns CDR1 SGHVS and CDR2 FQNEAQ. This CDR3 spans 16 amino acids. Trimming took off 5 bases at V and 3 bases at J, with 17 bases between the two ends. CDR3 sequence: CASSPTGPATNQPQHF. DNA of the CDR3: TGTGCCAGCAGCCCAACAGGGCCAGCTACCAATCAGCCCCAGCATTTT. Based on the CDR3 plus reference TRBV7-8 and TRBJ1-5, the full variable domain is GAGVSQSPRYKVAKRGQDVALRCDPISGHVSLFWYQQALGQGPEFLTYFQNEAQLDKSGLPSDRFFAERPEGSVSTLKIQRTQQEDSAVYLCASSPTGPATNQPQHFGDGTRLSIL.